The rows below give T cell receptor beta chains drawn from one sample of a study of cytomegalovirus exposure and HLA in healthy donors. Sequencing was performed with immunoSEQ multiplex PCR; in TCRdb, only in-frame clones are kept and a portion is missing. The sample shows 300,000 to 400,000 clones, approximately 90% of them seen only once. The sample comprised PBMCs. These receptors all come from a young woman in good health and CMV-seronegative. CDR3s include the opening cysteine and the closing phenylalanine or tryptophan. A D gene is named only where the DNA matches it firmly.

cdr3_length d_call j_call v_call cdr3_aa
14 TRBD2 TRBJ2-7 TRBV28 CASSSGTSGYEQYF
15 - TRBJ1-2 TRBV5-6 CASSLRQEGVRGYTF
16 - TRBJ1-1 TRBV13 CASSSSYPTGDTEAFF
14 - TRBJ1-5 TRBV18 CASSPRHGNQPQHF
14 - TRBJ1-5 TRBV4-1 CASSQDEGLQPQHF
15 TRBD1 TRBJ2-2 TRBV6-1 CASSGRDRGIGELFF
15 - TRBJ1-5 TRBV27 CASSPWGDGNQPQHF
16 TRBD2 TRBJ2-1 TRBV30 CAWSSWTRGSYNEQFF
14 - TRBJ1-4 TRBV2 CASSELTTNEKLFF
15 - TRBJ1-1 TRBV5-1 CASSPEGPFGTEAFF
15 - TRBJ2-7 TRBV5-1 CASSTEAGSSYEQYF
13 - TRBJ1-2 TRBV19 CASSMVKHYGYTF
13 - TRBJ2-3 TRBV6-5 CASRAVRTDTQYF
16 TRBD2 TRBJ2-3 TRBV6-5 CASSSSAGGPTDTQYF
11 - TRBJ1-1 TRBV30 CAWGWTTEAFF
18 TRBD2 TRBJ2-1 TRBV2 CASTGTSGLSSSYNEQFF
16 - TRBJ2-1 TRBV4-2 CASSQDTGKGLWEQFF
15 TRBD2 TRBJ2-7 TRBV9 CASSGGLSGVYEQYF
14 TRBD1 TRBJ2-1 TRBV5-4 CASSPDRGRNEQFF
15 TRBD2 TRBJ2-7 TRBV11-2 CASSLIGTSGYEQYF
14 - TRBJ1-4 TRBV25-1 CASRSEALRQKLFF
14 - TRBJ1-3 TRBV28 CASSFSGAGNTIYF
15 TRBD1 TRBJ1-2 TRBV18 CASSDRDSSGYGYTF
13 - TRBJ1-1 TRBV29-1 CSVERQLNTEAFF
13 TRBD1 TRBJ1-1 TRBV6-1 CASRGQGGTEAFF
15 TRBD2 TRBJ2-5 TRBV13 CASSLRSGGKETQYF
13 - TRBJ1-1 TRBV30 CASLPLGNTEAFF
15 - TRBJ2-3 TRBV6-5 CASSYSNAGTDTQYF
14 - TRBJ2-1 TRBV28 CASSSGVLYNEQFF
13 - TRBJ2-3 TRBV29-1 CSVRERGPDTQYF
15 - TRBJ1-6 TRBV11-2 CASSLGQTWHSPLHF
16 TRBD2 TRBJ2-1 TRBV27 CASSLSGTSGYNEQFF
14 - TRBJ1-6 TRBV7-8 CASSSRTDNSPLHF
13 - TRBJ1-1 TRBV11-2 CASSLLVMPGAFF
14 - TRBJ1-5 TRBV2 CASSDVGEGQPQHF
13 - TRBJ1-2 TRBV27 CASSPRGNYGYTF
15 - TRBJ1-1 TRBV9 CASSVIPSGGPEAFF
14 TRBD1 TRBJ1-5 TRBV7-9 CASSLAGGGQPQHF
12 - TRBJ2-3 TRBV10-2 CATRNSTDTQYF
15 - TRBJ1-1 TRBV6-1 CASSGLWTTNTEAFF